The source of this TCR beta chain is a study of blood T cell repertoires in COVID-19 (dated by TCRdb to about 2020). With respect to the entire study: Samples from collaborators originated in the United States, Italy and Spain and spanned both the acute and convalescent phases of COVID-19. Deeply sampled blood TCRbeta repertoires from subjects exposed to, actively infected with, or recovered from COVID-19 were included in the dataset. The prospective study material was composed of cDNA or gDNA derived from T cells, B-cell-depleted T cells, or PBMCs. The repertoires were released in a freely available public database intended as a resource for research on the immune response to SARS-CoV-2. A de-identified subject ID, COVID-19 status, age in years and sex were almost always included in the sample metadata. Where available, HLA class I and class II types were taken from metadata supplied by the sample provider and were not determined by assay-based typing. Samples came from the ongoing ImmuneRACE study (first 160 participants) plus 1,254 subjects from 6 global collaborators. Study-level results and caveats: The amount of clinical and demographic metadata varied by source and participant and was provided uncurated.

The germline V gene specifies MGHRA as CDR1 and YSYEKL as CDR2. Cut back by 1 base and 5 bases, the V and J ends lie 14 bases apart. From the cysteine up to the phenylalanine, the CDR3 has a length of 15 residues. The read is trimmed to its CDR3 DNA, 45 bases read in frame from base 1. At one collaborating source in Seattle, patients were enrolled during active infection and were followed longitudinally through the course of disease. Collaborating institutions collected whole blood in K2EDTA tubes following their own protocols. For TCRbeta analysis, collaborators shipped samples in one of three forms: frozen whole blood, isolated PBMCs, or DNA extracted from either of those sample types. Remarks on this clone: What antigen it recognizes has not been identified. Base qualities were left out, and no much larger clone turns up one base away.

TCRbeta CDR3 regions were amplified from genomic DNA by means of the immunoSEQ Assay, a bias-controlled multiplex PCR. As for the authors' bioinformatics: Nucleated cell counts per sample were estimated from amplification of reference gene primers within the assay. To quantify the absolute abundance of each unique TCRbeta CDR3 rearrangement, sequence reads were collapsed and filtered. For each sample, productive Simpson clonality was calculated as the square root of Simpson's diversity index across productive rearrangements. Imported from immuneACCESS, the table was reduced by TCRdb to in-frame sequences with V and J called. These copies leave out some clones; in studies compared against another copy, an unresolved V gene accounts for under half, and the cause of the remainder is not known. D and trimming were read from the DNA, whereas the V and J calls and clone size are those reported in that table. Recorded for this sample are about 360,000 clones; around 88% of them occurred a single time. The ten largest make up around 7.4% of the sample.

The TCR sequence derives from a woman aged 60-75 years with COVID-19, enrolled during active disease. Sequenced input: peripheral blood. The rearranged segments are TRBV4-1 and TRBJ1-1, with no confident D gene call. The DNA sequence follows: TGCGCCAGCAGCCAAGCAATTAGTGTCGCGACTGAAGCTTTCTTT. Its translation is CASSQAISVATEAFF.